The next 25 T cell receptor beta chains were all read from a single sample in a study of tumor-infiltrating lymphocytes in primary liver carcinoma (dated by TCRdb to 2017 to 2019). Total RNA and DNA were co-extracted from around 20-30 mg of bulk tissue with the AllPrep DNA/RNA mini kit, without cell sorting. The reads were generated on an Illumina HiSeq 2500. A constant-region primer and ProtoScript II reverse transcriptase were used to reverse-transcribe TCRbeta-specific cDNA from approximately 550 ng total RNA. TCRbeta libraries were built with three nested multiplex PCR rounds, a slightly modified ARM-PCR procedure. Each of the first two PCR rounds ran for approximately 11 cycles using multiplex TRBV1-TRBV30 forward primers together with a Cbeta reverse primer. TCRdb trimmed the raw reads at Q25, called clones with MiXCR and kept productive beta chains. Each entry is one CDR3 protein sequence, shown with its most common DNA and genes. Within this sample are 100,000 or so distinct CDR3 sequences, with about four fifths of them counted one time only. The ten largest account for approximately 18% of the sample.

The sample was liver tumor tissue from sampling region 3. This specimen's cell subset or site label, interpreted: tumor region T3, left-lateral pole. The source of these receptors is a man aged 35 to 55 with primary liver carcinoma and hepatitis B virus infection.

Worth noting for this clonotype: The junction does not match germline at one end; this may be a read error. The chain employs TRBV6-6 and TRBJ2-3; no firm D call. This CDR3 has 12 amino acids. CDR1 is MNHNY, CDR2 SVGAGI, per germline (reference sequence). CDR3 amino acids: CVSSPTEDKQYF. CDR3 nucleotide sequence: TGTGTCAGCAGTCCCACGGAAGATAAGCAGTATTTT.

This rearrangement joins TRBV12-3 or TRBV12-4 to TRBJ2-6, with a tentative D call TRBD2 (6 bases). There are 21 residues in the CDR3. CDR3 DNA: TGTGTCAGTAGTCGGACCCGACTAGTCCCCGATCGGGCCTCTGGGGCCAACGTCCTGACTTTC. Translation: CVSSRTRLVPDRASGANVLTF.

This clonotype has only one observation. The junction departs from germline at one end; a sequencing error may be responsible. The chain has TRBV12-3 or TRBV12-4 and TRBJ2-4; D is possibly TRBD1 (6 bases). The CDR3 is 16 residues long. The CDR3 is CANSLDGMGARNIQYF. The CDR3 bases are TGTGCCAACAGTTTAGACGGTATGGGGGCCAGAAACATTCAGTACTTC.

On this clonotype itself: The junction departs from the called germline gene at one end, perhaps through a read error. This chain uses TRBV7-9 with TRBJ2-1, with D maybe TRBD1 (6 bases). CDR1 and CDR2 from the germline V gene are SEHNR and FQNEAQ (reference sequence). This CDR3 has 16 amino acids. The CDR3 nucleotides are TGTGCCATCAAAGAGAAAGGGGGAGAGTCCTACAATGAGCAGCTCTTC. It is translated as CAIKEKGGESYNEQLF.

Notes on this clonotype: The junction differs from germline at one of its ends, possibly a read error. The chain carries TRBV24-1 and TRBJ1-2; unclear D gene. CDR1 and CDR2 from the germline V gene are KGHDR and SFDVKD. The CDR3 spans 11 residues. The CDR3 is CVTSDGFGCTF. DNA for the CDR3: TGTGTCACCAGTGATGGGTTTGGCTGCACCTTC.

V gene TRBV27 combines with J gene TRBJ2-7, with 10 nucleotides matching TRBD2. Germline CDR1 and CDR2: MNHEY and SMNVEV (reference sequence). With V trimmed by 2 bases and J by 2 bases, 3 bases remained unmatched. This CDR3 spans 15 amino acids. In DNA form, the CDR3 reads TGTGCCAGCAGTTTAAAGCGGGAGGGTCCCTACGAGCAGTACTTC. This sequence encodes CASSLKREGPYEQYF.

The V gene is TRBV10-3, the J gene TRBJ2-7; 10 nucleotides line up with TRBD1. This CDR3 is 16 amino acids long. CDR1 ENHRY and CDR2 SYGVKD come from the germline V gene. J was trimmed by 3 bases and V by 5 bases; bases with no gene match: 10. The CDR3 protein is CAISRSRTGGLYEQYF. In nucleotides, the CDR3 is TGTGCCATCAGTAGGTCTAGGACAGGGGGGCTCTACGAGCAGTACTTC.

This clonotype has just one count. The junction differs from germline at one of its ends, possibly a read error. V is TRBV29-1 and J is TRBJ2-7, with D unclear. This CDR3 has 12 residues. The germline CDR1 and CDR2 sequences are SQVTM and ANQGSEA. DNA for the CDR3: TGCAGCGATGAATCAGCCCCCTATGAACAGTACTTC. Amino acids: CSDESAPYEQYF.

As for this clonotype: This CDR3 is missing its conserved last phenylalanine or tryptophan, likely due to a read error. The chain links TRBV11-2 to TRBJ2-7; D is possibly TRBD2 (5 bases). In germline, CDR1 is SGHAT, CDR2 FQNNGV. This CDR3 spans 12 amino acids. The CDR3 coding sequence is TGTGTCAGCAGTCCCGAGGGCTACGAGCAGTACTCC. Residues: CVSSPEGYEQYS.

CDR3: CSVIVGGRGKNIQYF. DNA for the CDR3: TGCAGCGTTATCGTAGGAGGTAGGGGCAAAAACATTCAGTACTTC. This chain connects TRBV29-1 to TRBJ2-4; TRBD1 or TRBD2 may be the D gene (5 bases each). The CDR3 spans 15 residues. Deletions cut 5 bases from V and 3 bases from J, with 17 bases between. Germline V gene sequence: CDR1 SQVTM, CDR2 ANQGSEA.

Details on this clonotype: The germline gene is not matched at one end of the junction; a read error may be the cause. The chain carries TRBV29-1 and TRBJ2-1; 8 nucleotides agree with TRBD2. This CDR3 spans 13 amino acids. From germline, CDR1 is SQVTM and CDR2 ANQGSEA. This chain's CDR3 is CSGVSGKLYEQLF. The CDR3 nucleotides read TGCAGCGGGGTTAGCGGGAAGCTCTATGAGCAGCTCTTC.

This clonotype was observed a handful of times. One end of the junction fails to match germline, which may point to a read error. The chain has TRBV27 and TRBJ2-7; D may be TRBD1 (5 bases). Germline V gene data show CDR1 as MNHEY and CDR2 as SMNVEV (reference sequence). This CDR3 spans 15 amino acids. CDR3 protein: CAGSLGAGLPHEQYF. CDR3 sequence (DNA): TGTGCCGGCAGTTTAGGGGCAGGGTTGCCCCACGAGCAGTACTTC.

As for this clonotype: Because it lacks the conserved phenylalanine or tryptophan at the end, this CDR3 is likely a read error. V is TRBV5-1 and J is TRBJ2-7; D gene unclear. Germline V gene sequence: CDR1 SGHRS, CDR2 YFSETQ. The CDR3 loop spans 15 amino acids. CDR3 in DNA: TGCGCCAGCAGATTGGGTCGGATGAGCTCCTACGAGCAGTACTAC. As protein: CASRLGRMSSYEQYY.

Concerning this clonotype itself: With a much larger clone just one base away, this may be a read error. The chain is built from TRBV24-1 and TRBJ2-1; 10 nucleotides line up with TRBD2. The trim removed 3 bases at V and 2 bases at J, leaving 3 bases unmatched. Germline V lookup: CDR1 KGHDR, CDR2 SFDVKD. The CDR3 totals 16 residues. CDR3 coding DNA: TGTGCCACCAGTGATCCTAGCGGGAGCCCCTACAATGAGCAGTTCTTC. Its translation: CATSDPSGSPYNEQFF.

As for this clonotype: The junction departs from the called germline gene at one end, perhaps through a read error. The chain carries TRBV6-2 or TRBV6-3 and TRBJ1-5, with 8 bases fitting TRBD1. Germline assignment: CDR1 MNHEY and CDR2 SVGEGT. CDR3 length: 14 residues. CDR3 in DNA: TGTGCCAACAGTTACGGAACAGGGGGTCAGCCCCAGCATTTT. Its translation is CANSYGTGGQPQHF.

This clonotype was counted once. The final CDR3 position lacks the conserved phenylalanine or tryptophan, pointing to a likely read error. The chain joins TRBV5-4 to TRBJ2-2, with TRBD2 matching over 7 bases. The CDR3 is 15 residues long. CDR1 and CDR2 (germline): SGHNT, YYREEE (reference sequence). The CDR3 region is CASSWDYFNTGELFI. CDR3 bases: TGTGCCAGCAGCTGGGACTACTTCAACACCGGAGAGCTGTTTATT.

As to this clonotype: One end of the junction varies from germline; a read error may be responsible. This chain uses TRBV7-9 with TRBJ2-1; D not certain. The CDR3 consists of 13 residues. Per germline, CDR1 SEHNR and CDR2 FQNEAQ (reference sequence). CDR3 in DNA: TGTGCCAGCAGCATAGGCATCTACAATGAGCAGATCTTC. Protein: CASSIGIYNEQIF. Based on the CDR3 plus reference TRBV7-9 and TRBJ2-1, the full variable domain is DTGVSQNPRHKITKRGQNVTFRCDPISEHNRLYWYRQTLGQGPEFLTYFQNEAQLEKSRLLSDRFSAERPKGSFSTLEIQRTEQGDSAMYLCASSIGIYNEQIFGPGTRLTVL.

V usage is TRBV6-2 or TRBV6-3 and J usage is TRBJ1-2; D is unresolved. Germline-derived CDR1 and CDR2 are MNHEY and SVGEGT. The CDR3 contains 14 residues. The V end lost 0 bases, the J end lost 2 bases, and 7 bases lay between the germline ends. Here the CDR3 DNA reads TGTGCCAGCAGTTACTCCCCTGGAAACTATGGCTACACCTTC. This sequence encodes CASSYSPGNYGYTF.

The rearrangement joins TRBV5-5 to TRBJ2-5; D is possibly TRBD1 or TRBD2 (5 bases each). Trimming shortened V by 7 bases and J by 3 bases, and 19 bases separated the two germline ends. The CDR3 contains 15 residues. CDR1 SGHKS and CDR2 YYEKEE come from the germline V gene (reference sequence). CDR3 DNA: TGTGCCAGCTCTACCGGGACCTTAGGTAAAGAGACCCAGTACTTC. Translated: CASSTGTLGKETQYF.

The chain is built from TRBV6-1 and TRBJ1-4, with 8 bases identical to TRBD1. CDR3 size: 14 residues. V trimming: 6 bases; J trimming: 5 bases; junction bases outside the gene matches: 5. Germline loops: CDR1 MNHNS, CDR2 SASEGT. The CDR3 loop reads CASSKDRENEKLFF. The CDR3 nucleotides read TGTGCCAGCAGCAAGGACAGGGAGAATGAAAAACTGTTTTTT.

Of note for this clonotype: It may be a read error: a sequence one base away is much more abundant. The V and J genes are TRBV18 and TRBJ1-5; no clear D. V dropped 5 bases and J dropped 5 bases, with 16 bases sitting between them. The germline V gene has CDR1 KGHSH and CDR2 LQKENI. This CDR3 contains 15 residues. Here the CDR3 reads CASSAGSGTHQPQHF. The CDR3 DNA is TGTGCCAGCTCAGCGGGATCGGGCACACATCAGCCCCAGCATTTT.

This clonotype was recorded once. Sequence at one end of the junction differs from germline and may be a read error. This chain links TRBV20-1 with TRBJ1-1, with D possibly being TRBD1 (5 bases). Germline lookup yields CDR1 DFQATT and CDR2 SNEGSKA (reference sequence). The CDR3 is 14 amino acids. As DNA, the CDR3 is TGCACTGCTAGAGGGGAGGCTGGGTACAATGAAGCTTTCTTT. Translation gives CTARGEAGYNEAFF.

This clonotype was counted a few times. One end of the junction varies from germline; a read error may be responsible. The chain recombines TRBV5-6 with TRBJ2-1; D perhaps matches TRBD2 (6 bases). The CDR3 spans 15 residues. CDR1 SGHDT and CDR2 YYEEEE come from the germline V gene. CDR3 DNA: TGTGCCAGTAGCTTGGGAGTAGCGGCTACCGATGAGCAGTTCTTC. Translation: CASSLGVAATDEQFF.

The V gene is TRBV28, the J gene TRBJ2-7, with D possibly matching TRBD1 (6 bases). The germline gives CDR1 MDHEN, CDR2 SYDVKM. V lost 5 bases, J lost 4 bases, and 15 bases lay in between. The CDR3 has 14 residues. The CDR3 loop is CASSITGTSYEQYF. As DNA, the CDR3 is TGTGCCAGCAGTATTACAGGGACCTCTTACGAGCAGTACTTC.

Concerning this clonotype: The junction does not match germline at one end; this may be a read error. The V gene is TRBV28, the J gene TRBJ2-3; D may be TRBD2 (6 bases). The CDR3 is made up of 15 amino acids. CDR1 and CDR2 from the germline V gene are MDHEN and SYDVKM. The CDR3 reads CAGSRPTGGTDTQYF. The CDR3 nucleotides are TGTGCCGGCAGCCGCCCAACGGGGGGCACAGATACGCAGTATTTT.